One T cell receptor beta chain is described in this entry. In the authors' workflow: Estimation of nucleated cell counts was performed using reference gene primer amplification. Assay: immunoSEQ multiplex PCR; the TCRdb copy retains only in-frame clones and omits some. Clone size and the V and J calls come from that table; the DNA yielded D and trimming. The table has 250,000 to 300,000 clones, approximately 85% seen once. The entry originates in a study of blood T cell repertoires in COVID-19. Study background: Acute and convalescent COVID-19 specimens originated in the United States, Italy and Spain. In each case, the material was cDNA or gDNA derived from T cells, B-cell-depleted T cells, or PBMCs.

This CDR3 is built from 14 residues. Germline values: CDR1 LGHDT, CDR2 YNNKEL (reference sequence). V dropped 6 bases and J dropped 7; count of bases not matched to a gene: 11. Material for sequencing was peripheral blood. The chain carries TRBV3-1 (or the pseudogene TRBV3-2) and TRBJ1-2; 7 bases agree with TRBD1. This TCR was recovered from a woman in her 70s with acute or convalescent COVID-19. The CDR3 region is CASRQGSPRGGYTF. DNA of the CDR3: TGTGCCAGCAGACAGGGGTCCCCTAGGGGTGGCTACACCTTC.